The 3 T cell receptor beta chains reported below all come from one sample, sequenced in a study of somatic mutations in cytotoxic T cells in rheumatoid arthritis. Produced via immunoSEQ multiplex PCR; TCRdb's table is partial and in-frame only. The sample shows around 7,000 clones, around 89% of them seen only once. Sequenced: CD8+ T cells sorted from blood. Every receptor here comes from a woman in her 70s with rheumatoid arthritis.

This rearrangement joins TRBV13 to TRBJ2-1, with 10 bases that match TRBD1. CDR1 and CDR2 (germline): PRHDT, FYEKMQ (reference sequence). With 3 bases clipped from V and 7 bases from J, the junction kept 3 bases outside the gene matches. CDR3 length: 14 residues. CDR3 nucleotides: TGTGCCAGCAGCTTGGGGACAGGGGATAATGAGCAGTTCTTC. Amino acids: CASSLGTGDNEQFF.

The V gene is TRBV6-6, the J gene TRBJ2-3, with TRBD2 identical over 9 bases. Germline V CDR1 and CDR2: MNHNY, SVGAGI (reference sequence). With V trimmed by 2 bases and J by 2 bases, 2 bases remained unmatched. CDR3 size: 15 residues. The CDR3 DNA follows: TGTGCCAGCAGTTACGCTAGCGGGGTCACAGATACGCAGTATTTT. Translating gives CASSYASGVTDTQYF.

The chain joins TRBV27 to TRBJ1-2, with D perhaps matching TRBD1 (6 bases). The CDR3 consists of 14 residues. In germline, CDR1 is MNHEY, CDR2 SMNVEV (reference sequence). V gave up 6 bases and J gave up 5 bases, with 16 bases separating them. The CDR3 DNA reads as TGTGCCAGCAGCGACTCGGGGACACCTTATGGCTACACCTTC. Translating gives CASSDSGTPYGYTF.